These 18 T cell receptor beta chains originate from one sample sequenced in a study of fetal regulatory T cell absence and autoimmunity. The table came from immunoSEQ multiplex PCR; TCRdb's copy has only in-frame clones and leaves some out. This sample has approximately 49,000 clones, with about 80% found just once. Sequenced material: cord blood. Source of these receptors: a newborn boy with IPEX syndrome.

This clone has just a few counts. The J gene is TRBJ2-7, the V gene TRBV19; perhaps D is TRBD1 or TRBD2 (6 bases each). The CDR3 has 15 amino acids. Germline V gene data show CDR1 as LNHDA and CDR2 as SQIVND (reference sequence). Trimming took 1 base from V and 3 from J, leaving 13 bases between them. Here the CDR3 reads CASSIGPGAFYEQYF. CDR3 sequence (DNA): TGTGCCAGTAGTATAGGTCCGGGGGCCTTCTACGAGCAGTACTTC.

This chain connects TRBV13 to TRBJ1-1; D is perhaps TRBD1 (5 bases). Germline V gene lookup returns CDR1 PRHDT and CDR2 FYEKMQ (reference sequence). Between the trimmed V and J ends, which lost 3 bases and 4 bases, there was a span of 12 bases. The CDR3 is 14 amino acids. The CDR3 DNA reads as TGTGCCAGCAGCTTGAGGGGCCGTGGCACTGAAGCTTTCTTT. Its translation is CASSLRGRGTEAFF.

This sequence joins TRBV6-5 and TRBJ1-3; possibly TRBD1 for D (5 bases). Germline CDR1 and CDR2: MNHEY and SVGAGI. The CDR3 runs to 13 residues. The V end lost 10 bases, the J end lost 0 bases, and 10 bases lay between the germline ends. CDR3 in DNA: TGTGCCACCTACAGGAGCTCTGGAAACACCATATATTTT. This sequence encodes CATYRSSGNTIYF.

V and J are TRBV11-2 and TRBJ1-3, with unresolved D. Deletions cut 4 bases from V and 2 bases from J, with 0 bases between. Germline assignment: CDR1 SGHAT and CDR2 FQNNGV. There are 11 residues in the CDR3. CDR3 sequence: CASSSGNTIYF. The CDR3 DNA is TGTGCCAGCAGCTCTGGAAACACCATATATTTT.

The gene calls are TRBV7-2 and TRBJ2-5; 7 nucleotides match TRBD2. Per the germline V gene, CDR1 is SGHTA and CDR2 is FQGNSA. The CDR3 contains 13 residues. With V trimmed by 5 bases and J by 5 bases, 5 bases remained unmatched. CDR3 in amino acids: CASSLGGSETQYF. The CDR3 DNA follows: TGTGCCAGCAGCCTGGGGGGGAGCGAGACCCAGTACTTC.

This clone was observed a few times. The chain uses TRBV7-9 and TRBJ2-7; 12 positions agree with TRBD2. This CDR3 is 14 amino acids long. Trimming cost V 3 bases and J 4 bases; bases outside gene matches: 1. Germline V gene data show CDR1 as SEHNR and CDR2 as FQNEAQ (reference sequence). The CDR3 nucleotides are TGTGCCAGCAGCTTCGGGACTAGCGGGTACGAGCAGTACTTC. Protein: CASSFGTSGYEQYF.

V and J are TRBV19 and TRBJ2-7; a possible D gene is TRBD1 (7 bases). This CDR3 contains 13 residues. The V gene lost 5 bases and the J gene lost 3 bases, with 11 bases spanning the gap. Germline V gives CDR1 LNHDA, CDR2 SQIVND (reference sequence). The CDR3 is CASSAGGNYEQYF. DNA of the CDR3: TGTGCCAGTAGTGCAGGGGGGAACTACGAGCAGTACTTC. Full variable domain (missing parts from reference TRBV19 and TRBJ2-7): DGGITQSPKYLFRKEGQNVTLSCEQNLNHDAMYWYRQDPGQGLRLIYYSQIVNDFQKGDIAEGYSVSREKKESFPLTVTSAQKNPTAFYLCASSAGGNYEQYFGPGTRLTVT.

The CDR3, as DNA: TGTGCCAGCAGCCCACGACAGGGAGAGACCCAGTACTTC. Translation: CASSPRQGETQYF. The genes are TRBV6-1 and TRBJ2-5; 7 bases fit TRBD1. The CDR3 spans 13 residues. V lost 6 bases and J lost 4; bases outside the gene matches: 5. Germline V CDR1 and CDR2: MNHNS, SASEGT.

The V and J genes are TRBV9 and TRBJ2-5, with no clear D. The germline V gene encodes CDR1 SGDLS and CDR2 YYNGEE. Trimming removed 4 bases at V and 0 bases at J, with 10 bases between. CDR3 size: 14 residues. CDR3 in DNA: TGTGCCAGCAGCTCCCCGGGTGACCAAGAGACCCAGTACTTC. It translates to CASSSPGDQETQYF. Full variable domain (rest looked up from reference TRBV9 and TRBJ2-5): DSGVTQTPKHLITATGQRVTLRCSPRSGDLSVYWYQQSLDQGLQFLIQYYNGEERAKGNILERFSAQQFPDLHSELNLSSLELGDSALYFCASSSPGDQETQYFGPGTRLLVL.

The chain uses TRBV30 and TRBJ2-1, with unresolved D. CDR3 length: 14 amino acids. Germline V lookup: CDR1 GTSNPN, CDR2 SVGIG (reference sequence). V was pared by 5 bases and J by 0 bases, with 11 bases between. The CDR3 protein is CAWQPQVSYNEQFF. CDR3 in DNA: TGTGCCTGGCAACCCCAGGTCTCCTACAATGAGCAGTTCTTC.

The chain is built from TRBV4-1 and TRBJ1-1, with a possible D match to TRBD1 (5 bases). The CDR3 loop spans 16 amino acids. V was shortened by 1 base and J by 1 base, with 13 bases between the two germline ends. The germline V gene encodes CDR1 MGHRA and CDR2 YSYEKL. The CDR3 bases are TGCGCCAGCAGCCAAGGGAACCGGGGGGGGAACACTGAAGCTTTCTTT. It yields the protein CASSQGNRGGNTEAFF.

The chain has TRBV29-1 and TRBJ1-1; 8 bases line up with TRBD1. This CDR3 is built from 13 residues. Germline values: CDR1 SQVTM, CDR2 ANQGSEA. V lost 4 bases and J lost 4; bases outside the gene matches: 5. CDR3 region: CSVVDRAGTEAFF. Here the CDR3 DNA reads TGCAGCGTTGTGGACAGGGCGGGCACTGAAGCTTTCTTT.

The rearrangement links TRBV6-5 to TRBJ2-5, with 8 bases lining up with TRBD1. The CDR3 contains 15 residues. Germline-derived CDR1 and CDR2 are MNHEY and SVGAGI. The V gene end was trimmed by 0 bases and the J gene end by 4 bases; junction bases not matched to a gene: 4. CDR3 protein: CASSYSGTGGETQYF. CDR3 in DNA: TGTGCCAGCAGTTACTCGGGAACAGGGGGAGAGACCCAGTACTTC.

Concerning this clone: The junction shows a germline mismatch at one end, possibly a read error. This chain uses TRBV7-7 with TRBJ1-2, with a weak D call TRBD1 (5 bases). This CDR3 has 13 residues. Germline V gene sequence: CDR1 SSHAT, CDR2 FNYEAQ (reference sequence). CDR3 amino acids: CASSFSGVDGYTF. The DNA of the CDR3 is TGTGCTAGCAGCTTTTCGGGGGTCGATGGCTACACCTTC. Supplemented by reference TRBV7-7 and TRBJ1-2, the full variable domain reads GAGVSQSPRYKVTKRGQDVTLRCDPISSHATLYWYQQALGQGPEFLTYFNYEAQPDKSGLPSDRFSAERPEGSISTLTIQRTEQRDSAMYRCASSFSGVDGYTFGSGTRLTVV.

The V call is TRBV4-1, the J call TRBJ1-1; D is undetermined. Trimming shortened V by 6 bases and J by 1 base, and 9 bases separated the two germline ends. The CDR3 is 13 residues long. CDR1 is MGHRA and CDR2 is YSYEKL in the germline V gene. CDR3 coding DNA: TGCGCCAGCAGTCCCCAGCCGAACACTGAAGCTTTCTTT. Amino acid sequence: CASSPQPNTEAFF.

The chain combines TRBV6-1 with TRBJ2-1; D call uncertain. The germline V gene has CDR1 MNHNS and CDR2 SASEGT. Between the trimmed V and J ends, which lost 4 bases and 0 bases, there was a span of 10 bases. The CDR3 consists of 15 residues. In DNA form, the CDR3 reads TGTGCCAGCAGTGCGGACCTGAGCTCCTACAATGAGCAGTTCTTC. The encoded protein is CASSADLSSYNEQFF.

This clone was seen only a few times. The rearrangement uses TRBV18 and TRBJ2-5; D possibly corresponds to TRBD2 (6 bases). Looked up from germline, CDR1 is KGHSH and CDR2 is LQKENI. This CDR3 has 13 residues. The ends were cut back, 3 bases at V and 1 base at J, with 6 bases in the middle. CDR3 in DNA: TGTGCCAGCTCACCGGGACTCCAAGAGACCCAGTACTTC. It is translated as CASSPGLQETQYF. Together with reference TRBV18 and TRBJ2-5, the CDR3 gives the full variable domain: NAGVMQNPRHLVRRRGQEARLRCSPMKGHSHVYWYRQLPEEGLKFMVYLQKENIIDESGMPKERFSAEFPKEGPSILRIQQVVRGDSAAYFCASSPGLQETQYFGPGTRLLVL.

J is TRBJ2-2 and V is TRBV7-7; D gene uncertain. The V gene lost 0 bases and the J gene lost 1 base, with 3 bases spanning the gap. The CDR3 consists of 14 residues. CDR1 and CDR2 (germline): SSHAT, FNYEAQ (reference sequence). CDR3 coding DNA: TGTGCCAGCAGCTTAGCCGGGAACACCGGGGAGCTGTTTTTT. This codes for CASSLAGNTGELFF.